The present T cell receptor beta chain was sequenced within a study of glioma-infiltrating T cells after dendritic cell vaccination. As for the study in general: Three intradermal dendritic cell vaccine injections were given every two weeks.

Up to about 2 ug genomic DNA was used for TCRB CDR3 amplification. Amplification used 60 V beta primers and 13 J beta primers. The table came from immunoSEQ multiplex PCR; TCRdb's copy has only in-frame clones and leaves some out. The table has roughly 80,000 clones, approximately 90% seen once. This CDR3 has 15 residues. V was clipped by 4 bases and J by 0 bases; unmatched bases: 6. Germline V gene sequence: CDR1 SGDLS, CDR2 YYNGEE. This clone was seen once. Its antigen remains unidentified. Findings and limits, study-wide: Longer survival after dendritic cell vaccination followed higher pretreatment TIL content.

The starting material was blood, obtained before dendritic cell vaccination. J is TRBJ1-2 and V is TRBV9; 7 bases map to TRBD1. This TCR was sampled from a human donor with glioblastoma. The CDR3 sequence: CASSSGQSPNYGYTF. As DNA, the CDR3 is TGTGCCAGCAGCTCGGGACAGTCACCTAACTATGGCTACACCTTC. Full variable domain (rest looked up from reference TRBV9 and TRBJ1-2): DSGVTQTPKHLITATGQRVTLRCSPRSGDLSVYWYQQSLDQGLQFLIQYYNGEERAKGNILERFSAQQFPDLHSELNLSSLELGDSALYFCASSSGQSPNYGYTFGSGTRLTVV.